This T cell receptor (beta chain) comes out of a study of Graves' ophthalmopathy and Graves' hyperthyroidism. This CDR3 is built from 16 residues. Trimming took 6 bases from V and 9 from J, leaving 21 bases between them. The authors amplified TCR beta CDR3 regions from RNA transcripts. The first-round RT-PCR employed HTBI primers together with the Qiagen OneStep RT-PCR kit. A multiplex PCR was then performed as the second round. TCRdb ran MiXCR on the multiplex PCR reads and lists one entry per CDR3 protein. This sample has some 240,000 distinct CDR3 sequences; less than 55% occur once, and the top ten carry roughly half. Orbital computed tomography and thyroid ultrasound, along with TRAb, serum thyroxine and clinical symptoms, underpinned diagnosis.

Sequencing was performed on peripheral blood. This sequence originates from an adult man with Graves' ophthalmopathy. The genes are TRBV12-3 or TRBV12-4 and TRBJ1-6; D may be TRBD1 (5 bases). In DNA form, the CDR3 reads TGTGCCAGCAGCCCCGACAGTAGCCCGGCGGGTTCACCCCTCCACTTT. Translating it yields CASSPDSSPAGSPLHF.